Each of the 10 T cell receptor beta chains below was sequenced from the same sample in a study of OX40 agonist ivuxolimab in advanced cancers. TCRdb keeps only in-frame clones here, not all; method: immunoSEQ multiplex PCR. Of about 78,000 clones listed, 92% are singletons. The sequencing used CD4+ or CD8+ T cells sorted from blood, collected in a trial of the OX40 agonist ivuxolimab. These receptors originate from an adult with an advanced solid tumor such as melanoma, head and neck, liver or kidney cancer.

The V gene is TRBV4-1, the J gene TRBJ2-3, with 9 bases matching TRBD2. The CDR3 extends over 18 amino acids. Losses at the gene ends were 1 base for V and 4 bases for J; bases not matched to a gene: 12. CDR1 is MGHRA and CDR2 is YSYEKL in the germline V gene. The CDR3 sequence is CASSQVPRGAGGADTQYF. The CDR3 DNA is TGCGCCAGCAGCCAAGTTCCGAGGGGAGCGGGGGGCGCAGATACGCAGTATTTT.

The chain combines TRBV18 with TRBJ2-7, with D maybe TRBD1 (6 bases). CDR3 length equals 14 residues. Per the germline V gene, CDR1 is KGHSH and CDR2 is LQKENI. V was trimmed by 6 bases and J by 2 bases, leaving 14 bases between them. CDR3 amino acids: CASSQNRDAYEQYF. Here the CDR3 DNA reads TGTGCCAGCTCTCAAAACAGGGACGCCTACGAGCAGTACTTC.

V usage is TRBV6-5 and J usage is TRBJ2-1, with D possibly being TRBD2 (6 bases). V gave up 5 bases and J gave up 12 bases, with 11 bases separating them. The germline V gene has CDR1 MNHEY and CDR2 SVGAGI. The CDR3 consists of 11 residues. CDR3 nucleotides: TGTGCCAGCAGTCAGGGACTTGGGCAGTTCTTC. Amino acid sequence: CASSQGLGQFF.

CDR3 protein: CASSLTGIGETQYF. CDR3 nucleotide sequence: TGCGCCAGCAGCTTGACAGGGATCGGTGAGACCCAGTACTTC. The chain couples TRBV5-1 to TRBJ2-5; a possible D gene is TRBD1 (6 bases). This CDR3 spans 14 amino acids. Germline loops: CDR1 SGHRS, CDR2 YFSETQ. Trimming pared 1 base from V and 5 bases from J, leaving 12 bases between.

The chain uses TRBV5-1 and TRBJ2-1; D is undetermined. Between the trimmed V and J ends, which lost 7 bases and 6 bases, there was a span of 14 bases. Germline V gene data show CDR1 as SGHRS and CDR2 as YFSETQ. The CDR3 consists of 13 residues. CDR3 amino acids: CASGGGTTNEQFF. As DNA, the CDR3 is TGCGCCAGCGGCGGCGGTACCACCAATGAGCAGTTCTTC.

The chain links TRBV7-2 to TRBJ1-3, with D possibly TRBD1 on 5 matching bases. The V gene's germline CDR1 is SGHTA and CDR2 FQGNSA. V lost 4 bases, J lost 4 bases, and 17 bases lay in between. There are 16 residues in the CDR3. CDR3 nucleotides: TGTGCCAGCAGCTCCTACTCCGGGACGGGAGGAAACACCATATATTTT. This encodes CASSSYSGTGGNTIYF.

The chain combines TRBV18 with TRBJ2-1; 7 positions match TRBD2. Germline-derived CDR1 and CDR2 are KGHSH and LQKENI. J gave up 4 bases and V 0 bases, and 6 bases lay outside the gene matches. There are 16 residues in the CDR3. CDR3 region: CASSPPSRGLYNEQFF. The CDR3 DNA sequence: TGTGCCAGCTCACCACCGTCGCGGGGACTATACAATGAGCAGTTCTTC.

The rearrangement uses TRBV5-8 and TRBJ2-2; 7 positions match TRBD1. Trimming cost V 4 bases and J 5 bases; bases outside gene matches: 8. CDR1 is SGHTS, CDR2 YDEGEE, per germline. The CDR3 has 15 amino acids. The CDR3 DNA reads TGTGCCAGCAGCCGCCCAGGGGGACGGACCGGGGAGCTGTTTTTT. Its translation: CASSRPGGRTGELFF. The complete variable domain, with remaining parts taken from reference TRBV5-8 and TRBJ2-2, reads EAGVTQSPTHLIKTRGQQATLRCSPISGHTSVYWYQQALGLGLQFLLWYDEGEERNRGNFPPRFSGRQFPNYSSELNVNALELEDSALYLCASSRPGGRTGELFFGEGSRLTVL.

The chain has TRBV6-5 and TRBJ2-5; TRBD1 is a possible D gene (6 bases). Germline V gene data show CDR1 as MNHEY and CDR2 as SVGAGI. CDR3 length: 13 amino acids. Between the trimmed V and J ends, which lost 4 bases and 1 base, there was a span of 7 bases. CDR3 nucleotide sequence: TGTGCCAGCAGTTGGGACACCCAAGAGACCCAGTACTTC. This translates into CASSWDTQETQYF.

The gene calls are TRBV19 and TRBJ1-2, with 11 bases identical to TRBD1. CDR1 and CDR2 from the germline V gene are LNHDA and SQIVND (reference sequence). CDR3 size: 13 residues. With 6 bases clipped from V and 7 bases from J, the junction kept 4 bases outside the gene matches. The CDR3 loop reads CASRDRGLAGYTF. The DNA of the CDR3 is TGTGCCAGTAGGGACAGGGGGCTGGCTGGCTACACCTTC.